One TCR beta chain is described in this entry. Its antigen remains unidentified. A read error may account for a junction end that differs from germline. Germline V gives CDR1 SEHNR, CDR2 FQNEAQ (reference sequence). The CDR3 is made up of 13 amino acids. This record belongs to a study of type 1 regulatory T cells. Study as a whole: An in vitro protocol generated T-allo10, a Tr1-enriched, alloantigen-specific CD4 T cell product.

TCRdb itself ran the reads through MiXCR, one entry per CDR3 protein. The table has approximately 77,000 distinct CDR3 sequences, less than 25% seen once. Study-wide findings and caveats: Tr1 cells had a more restricted TCR repertoire than non-Tr1 cells.

The sequence derives from a human donor in good health. The sequencing sample was made of cultured type 1 regulatory T (Tr1) cells, either the whole culture or a sorted fraction (not recorded which). V is TRBV7-9 and J is TRBJ1-5; no definite D call. The chain's CDR3 is CAGSLGPWQPQHF. For the CDR3, the DNA is TGTGCCGGCAGCTTAGGCCCTTGGCAGCCCCAGCATTTT.